This passage covers 12 T cell receptor beta chains from one sample sequenced in a study of blood T cell repertoires in COVID-19. TCRdb's table, derived via immunoSEQ multiplex PCR, lists solely in-frame clones and lacks some. This table has some 130,000 clones, about 89% appearing once. Sequenced material: peripheral blood. These receptors were collected from a man in his sixties with active or convalescent COVID-19.

The chain recombines TRBV30 with TRBJ1-4; D is ambiguous. Trimming stripped 8 bases from V and 7 bases from J, with 20 bases between. The CDR3 contains 14 residues. Germline lookup yields CDR1 GTSNPN and CDR2 SVGIG (reference sequence). This CDR3 is CAMFPLAAGEKLFF. The CDR3 DNA reads as TGTGCCATGTTTCCATTGGCGGCGGGTGAAAAACTGTTTTTT.

Concerning this clone: This sample also contains other DNA sequences that code for the same CDR3. The CDR3 DNA follows: TGCGCCAGCAGGGAGTCCCAAGAGACCCAGTACTTC. Residues: CASRESQETQYF. The rearrangement uses TRBV5-1 and TRBJ2-5; no reliable D call. CDR1 and CDR2 from the germline V gene are SGHRS and YFSETQ. This CDR3 has 12 residues. Trimming stripped 5 bases from V and 1 base from J, with 6 bases between.

V and J are TRBV27 and TRBJ2-1, with 8 nucleotides matching TRBD2. In germline, CDR1 is MNHEY, CDR2 SMNVEV (reference sequence). The CDR3 extends over 18 amino acids. The V and J ends lost 3 bases and 7 bases, in that order; junction bases with no gene match: 17. The CDR3 is CASSFRFSPGLEWNEQFF. The CDR3 DNA reads as TGTGCCAGCAGTTTTCGCTTCAGCCCGGGACTAGAATGGAATGAGCAGTTCTTC.

V usage is TRBV19 and J usage is TRBJ1-1; D gene uncertain. V lost 3 bases and J 0 bases, leaving 11 bases between the germline ends. Germline V gene data show CDR1 as LNHDA and CDR2 as SQIVND (reference sequence). This CDR3 contains 15 residues. The CDR3: CASSIRRGVNTEAFF. CDR3 sequence (DNA): TGTGCCAGTAGTATCCGTAGAGGCGTGAACACTGAAGCTTTCTTT. Complete variable domain (other parts from reference TRBV19 and TRBJ1-1): DGGITQSPKYLFRKEGQNVTLSCEQNLNHDAMYWYRQDPGQGLRLIYYSQIVNDFQKGDIAEGYSVSREKKESFPLTVTSAQKNPTAFYLCASSIRRGVNTEAFFGQGTRLTVV.

The gene calls are TRBV3-1 (or the pseudogene TRBV3-2) and TRBJ2-1; 10 positions match TRBD2. The V gene's germline CDR1 is LGHDT and CDR2 YNNKEL (reference sequence). The CDR3 runs 15 residues. Trimming removed 4 bases from V and 8 bases from J; junction bases left unmatched: 8. The CDR3 DNA reads TGTGCCAGCAGCCCTCCTAGCGGGAGACAATATGAGCAGTTCTTC. Amino acid sequence: CASSPPSGRQYEQFF.

The V call is TRBV6-5, the J call TRBJ1-4; tentative D call: TRBD1 (5 bases). V dropped 6 bases and J dropped 10 bases, with 18 bases sitting between them. Germline CDR1 is MNHEY and CDR2 is SVGAGI. The CDR3 extends over 14 amino acids. CDR3 sequence (DNA): TGTGCCAGCAGCCCGCGGGGGGTGCGCGCAAAACTGTTTTTT. Its protein product is CASSPRGVRAKLFF.

This clone is a singleton in its sample. The V gene is TRBV4-3, the J gene TRBJ1-2; perhaps TRBD1 as D (5 bases). Trimming left V 4 bases short and J 4 bases short, with 16 bases between. This CDR3 contains 15 residues. The germline CDR1 and CDR2 sequences are LGHNA and YSLEER. Here the CDR3 DNA reads TGCGCCAGCAGCCTCAGGGCAGTCCCGCTCTATGGCTACACCTTC. The encoded protein is CASSLRAVPLYGYTF.

The chain is built from TRBV4-1 and TRBJ2-1, with 9 bases that match TRBD1. The J segment lost 3 bases and the V segment lost 3 bases, leaving 6 bases of the junction unmatched. The CDR3 sequence is 16 residues long. Germline lookup yields CDR1 MGHRA and CDR2 YSYEKL. The DNA of the CDR3 is TGCGCCAGCAGCCAGGGACAGGGTCTTATCTACAATGAGCAGTTCTTC. Protein: CASSQGQGLIYNEQFF.

This chain joins TRBV3-1 (or the pseudogene TRBV3-2) and TRBJ1-2; D may be TRBD1 (6 bases). Looked up from germline, CDR1 is LGHDT and CDR2 is YNNKEL (reference sequence). Trimming took off 4 bases at V and 7 bases at J, with 13 bases between the two ends. The length of the CDR3 is 13 residues. CDR3 coding DNA: TGTGCCAGCAGCCCCACAGGGAAGGCTGGCTACACCTTC. This translates into CASSPTGKAGYTF.

As DNA, the CDR3 is TGTGCCACCGCTCCTGGAGGGAGGGACGAGCAGTACTTC. It encodes CATAPGGRDEQYF. The chain links TRBV11-2 to TRBJ2-7, with TRBD2 matching 7 bases. V lost 10 bases, J lost 5 bases, and 11 bases stayed unmatched. There are 13 residues in the CDR3. Germline values: CDR1 SGHAT, CDR2 FQNNGV.

The rearrangement uses TRBV24-1 and TRBJ2-3, with 8 positions matching TRBD2. This CDR3 has 16 amino acids. V dropped 3 bases and J dropped 2; count of bases not matched to a gene: 6. Looked up from germline, CDR1 is KGHDR and CDR2 is SFDVKD. This CDR3 reads CATSDPGGFSTDTQYF. CDR3 coding DNA: TGTGCCACCAGTGATCCGGGAGGGTTCTCCACAGATACGCAGTATTTT.

The chain uses TRBV5-6 and TRBJ2-7; maybe TRBD1 (5 bases). V gave up 4 bases and J gave up 5 bases, with 16 bases separating them. The CDR3 contains 14 residues. CDR1 and CDR2 from the germline V gene are SGHDT and YYEEEE. The DNA for the CDR3 is TGTGCCAGCAGCCCCGACAGTGTCGTCCACGAGCAGTACTTC. Its protein is CASSPDSVVHEQYF.